The rows below give T cell receptor beta chains drawn from one sample of a study of blood T cell repertoires in COVID-19. TCRdb keeps only in-frame clones here, not all; method: immunoSEQ multiplex PCR. The sample lists about 120,000 clones, approximately 80% occurring once. The source material was peripheral blood. Receptors originate from a man in his 60s with acute or convalescent COVID-19. CDR3s leave out the opening cysteine and the closing phenylalanine or tryptophan.

v_call cdr3_aa
TRBV29-1 SVRVGGEKLF
TRBV5-1 ASSTQPGQGARETQY
TRBV27 ASSWGPGGAGELF
TRBV12-3/TRBV12-4 ASRPTGYGYT
TRBV3-1/TRBV3-2 ASNQRVGNTIY
TRBV10-3 ATKTEAPTQPQH
TRBV19 ASSMYWGGDGGGPRATEAF
TRBV30 AWSLYRDYGYT
TRBV20-1 SASLARRGQQF
TRBV19 ASSSGEPQH
TRBV28 ASSLWTGASNQPQH
TRBV5-3 ARSLEDRAYEQY
TRBV19 ASSVWTGGSTEAF
TRBV4-2 ASSPAGDPADTQY
TRBV18 ASSPQTGTEAF
TRBV5-4 ASSHQGVYEQY
TRBV14 ASSHLLAGGLENEQF
TRBV28 ASTTYLAGTGELF
TRBV5-1 ASSLGDRGPQETQY
TRBV7-3 ASSPGGGRAPDTQY
TRBV28 ASSLRKGTGGTEAF
TRBV28 ASSIGTLYGYT
TRBV20-1 SALHNYGYT
TRBV28 ASSGGGGRLYEQY
TRBV5-1 ASSQSTLTSGYNEQF
TRBV5-4 ASSLANRGPQETQY
TRBV7-2 ASSYGSLDTIY
TRBV11-3 ASSLGPNNEQF
TRBV6-1 ASSEGTGGNTIY
TRBV6-2/TRBV6-3 ASSFRDRVVAGELF
TRBV11-3 ASSFLQADTQY
TRBV3-1/TRBV3-2 ASSQWTGGPNTEAF
TRBV11-2 ASSLGAGLAPFPGDTQY
TRBV28 ASSSGTGSYEQY
TRBV27 ASSRTDPRNEKLF
TRBV3-1/TRBV3-2 ASSRTGAYGYT
TRBV21-1 ASSLPGKRFQETQY
TRBV15 ATSETGTKNIQY
TRBV9 ASSAFSGQGANSGNTIY
TRBV27 ASAHGGREGYEQY
TRBV6-5 ASSHRSHRNTEAF
TRBV5-1 ASSLGLAANSYNEQF
TRBV30 AWRMEYGYT
TRBV29-1 SVNQPRQGAEAF
TRBV3-1/TRBV3-2 ASSQVHGNTGELF
TRBV28 ASSLFRNTGELF
TRBV27 ASSLSRAGEGNEAF
TRBV27 ASSFSTGFYNYGYT
TRBV15 ATSPGQARGYGYT